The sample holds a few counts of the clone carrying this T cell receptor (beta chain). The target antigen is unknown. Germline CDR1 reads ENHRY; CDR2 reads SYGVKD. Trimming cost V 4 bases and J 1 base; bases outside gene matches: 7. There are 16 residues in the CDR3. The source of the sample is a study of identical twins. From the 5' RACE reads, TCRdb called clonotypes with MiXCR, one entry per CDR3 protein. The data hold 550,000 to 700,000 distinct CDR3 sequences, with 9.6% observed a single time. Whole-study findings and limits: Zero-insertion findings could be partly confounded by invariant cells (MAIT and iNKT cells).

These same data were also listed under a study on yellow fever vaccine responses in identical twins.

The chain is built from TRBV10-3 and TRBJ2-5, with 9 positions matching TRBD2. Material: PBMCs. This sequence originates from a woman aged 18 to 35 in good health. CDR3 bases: TGTGCCATCAGTGTGAGTGGCGGGGGGGCCCAAGAGACCCAGTACTTC. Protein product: CAISVSGGGAQETQYF.